This T cell receptor beta chain came from a study of kidney transplant recipient with SARS-CoV-2 infection. This clonotype was observed many times. TCRdb re-called the reads through MiXCR, storing one row per CDR3 protein. The data contain 200,000 to 300,000 distinct CDR3 sequences, 29% of them singletons. This CDR3 is 17 amino acids long. V lost 5 bases and J lost 4, with 23 bases in between. The TCR sequence derives from a male patient aged 30 to 40 who had COVID-19 and was a kidney transplant recipient. Some T cells may have originated in the graft donor. The chain recombines TRBV12-3 or TRBV12-4 with TRBJ1-2; no firm D call. The source material was a blood sample, sampled at baseline and between days 110 and 120 from a kidney transplant recipient. The CDR3 reads CASSVANSFRKTYGYTF. CDR3 DNA sequence: TGTGCCAGCAGTGTCGCAAACAGCTTCCGAAAGACCTATGGCTACACCTTC.